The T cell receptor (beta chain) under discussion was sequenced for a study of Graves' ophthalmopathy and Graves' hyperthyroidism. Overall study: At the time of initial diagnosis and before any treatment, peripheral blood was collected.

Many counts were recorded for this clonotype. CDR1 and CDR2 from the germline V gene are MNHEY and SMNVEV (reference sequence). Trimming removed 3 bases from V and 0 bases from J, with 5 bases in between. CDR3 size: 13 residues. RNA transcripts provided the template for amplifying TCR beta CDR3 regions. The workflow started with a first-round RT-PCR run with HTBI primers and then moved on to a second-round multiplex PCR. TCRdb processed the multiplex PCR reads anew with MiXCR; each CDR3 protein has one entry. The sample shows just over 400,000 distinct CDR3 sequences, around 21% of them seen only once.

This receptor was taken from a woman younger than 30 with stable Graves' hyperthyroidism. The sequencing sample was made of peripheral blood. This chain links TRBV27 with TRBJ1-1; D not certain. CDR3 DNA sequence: TGTGCCAGCAGTTTCCAGATGAACACTGAAGCTTTCTTT. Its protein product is CASSFQMNTEAFF.